This TCR beta chain appears in the sequencing data of a study of identical twins. J gave up 2 bases and V 3 bases, and 13 bases lay outside the gene matches. The CDR3 covers 18 residues. Germline V gene sequence: CDR1 SGHRS, CDR2 YFSETQ. Ten or more counts support this clonotype. Its antigen is currently unknown. Study-wide results and caveats: Modelling underestimated the level of out-of-frame TCR alpha sharing observed in monozygotic twins. Memory repertoires showed no such pattern, whereas abundant cord blood beta clonotypes carried fewer insertions.

A universal primer site was created by template switching, with the cDNA bearing unique molecular identifiers. TCRdb re-derived calls from the 5' RACE reads in MiXCR, one entry per CDR3 protein. The repertoire holds around 530,000 distinct CDR3 sequences, with roughly 15% as singletons. These data were likewise used in another study, on yellow fever vaccine responses in identical twins.

The J gene is TRBJ2-1, the V gene TRBV5-1, with 8 bases matching TRBD1. This sequence originates from a woman under 30 in good health. The source material was CD4+ T cells sorted from blood. CDR3 DNA sequence: TGCGCCAGCAGCTCCCAAGGCCTGACCAGGGGGCCCTACAATGAGCAGTTCTTC. Protein product: CASSSQGLTRGPYNEQFF.